One sample yielded the 10 T cell receptor beta chains listed below, sequenced in a study of T-cell memory formation after mild COVID-19. TCRdb used MiXCR to reprocess the 5' RACE reads, holding one entry per CDR3 protein. The sample lists over 120,000 distinct CDR3 sequences; approximately 26% were seen once. The sample consisted of PBMCs or a T cell subset sorted from them (not recorded which). Receptors originate from an adult woman who had mild COVID-19 (a few samples of this study predate the infection). Cell type and time point are not known.

This clonotype was found once. The DNA of the CDR3 is TGTGCCAGCAGCTTAGACCTACTAGCGCAAGAGACCCAGTACTTC. Its protein product is CASSLDLLAQETQYF. This sequence joins TRBV7-8 and TRBJ2-5; 7 bases are shared with TRBD2. J lost 2 bases, V lost 1 base, and 4 bases had no gene match. The CDR3 runs 15 residues. Germline-derived CDR1 and CDR2 are SGHVS and FQNEAQ.

This clonotype was observed a few times. This sequence joins TRBV20-1 and TRBJ1-1; no clear D. The length of the CDR3 is 14 residues. V was cut by 0 bases and J by 6 bases, with 14 bases left in between. Per germline, CDR1 DFQATT and CDR2 SNEGSKA (reference sequence). The CDR3: CSARDRDQGAEAFF. The CDR3 coding sequence is TGCAGTGCTAGAGATCGGGATCAAGGTGCTGAAGCTTTCTTT.

A few counts support this clonotype. This chain joins TRBV9 and TRBJ2-1, with D uncertain. The V and J ends lost 0 bases and 9 bases respectively, with 7 bases between them. The germline V gene encodes CDR1 SGDLS and CDR2 YYNGEE. The CDR3 totals 12 residues. The CDR3 region is CASSVDPSEQFF. CDR3 coding DNA: TGTGCCAGCAGCGTAGACCCAAGTGAGCAGTTCTTC.

This clonotype was counted a few times. The chain uses TRBV27 and TRBJ2-3; no clear D gene. The CDR3 extends over 13 amino acids. The germline V and J ends were trimmed by 2 bases and 10 bases, with 13 bases remaining between them. Per the germline V gene, CDR1 is MNHEY and CDR2 is SMNVEV (reference sequence). The CDR3 region has the DNA TGTGCCAGCAGTTTAGGGCCGAGGCAGTCGCAGTATTTT. Protein: CASSLGPRQSQYF.

This clonotype was recorded a few times. The chain is built from TRBV14 and TRBJ2-3, with 15 positions matching TRBD2. Germline CDR1 reads SGHDN; CDR2 reads FVKESK. The CDR3 is 15 amino acids. The trim removed 0 bases at V and 13 bases at J, leaving 5 bases unmatched. The CDR3 loop is CASSQEGTSGRYEYF. In nucleotides, the CDR3 is TGTGCCAGCAGCCAAGAGGGGACTAGCGGGAGGTACGAGTATTTT.

This clonotype appeared a few times. The genes are TRBV30 and TRBJ2-3; the match to TRBD2 covers 8 bases. Germline CDR1 and CDR2: GTSNPN and SVGIG (reference sequence). V was clipped by 1 base and J by 3 bases; unmatched bases: 9. The CDR3 loop spans 16 amino acids. The CDR3 loop reads CAWSAIGGGPTDTQYF. The CDR3 coding sequence is TGTGCCTGGAGTGCCATTGGCGGGGGGCCGACAGATACGCAGTATTTT.

The J gene is TRBJ1-1, the V gene TRBV4-2, with 7 nucleotides matching TRBD1. The CDR3 has 15 amino acids. The germline CDR1 and CDR2 sequences are LGHNA and YNFKEQ. J lost 6 bases, V lost 3 bases, and 10 bases had no gene match. CDR3 DNA sequence: TGTGCCAGCAGCCACTCAGAGAGGGGGCATCCTGAAGCTTTCTTT. Amino acids: CASSHSERGHPEAFF.

This chain links TRBV12-3 or TRBV12-4 with TRBJ2-3; TRBD2 might be the D (6 bases). The CDR3 extends over 15 amino acids. The V end lost 2 bases, the J end lost 5 bases, and 14 bases lay between the germline ends. The CDR3 sequence is CASSLPVGGGDTQYF. The CDR3 coding sequence is TGTGCCAGCAGTTTACCTGTGGGGGGAGGAGATACGCAGTATTTT.

The chain is built from TRBV7-9 and TRBJ2-1; TRBD1 matches 10 bases. The CDR3 has 15 residues. The germline V gene has CDR1 SEHNR and CDR2 FQNEAQ (reference sequence). Trimming at V came to 4 bases and at J to 7 bases, leaving 7 bases not matched to a gene. The CDR3 loop is CASSSRQGAGNEQFF. In DNA, the CDR3 is TGTGCCAGCAGCTCAAGACAGGGGGCTGGTAATGAGCAGTTCTTC. Full variable domain (remainder filled in from reference TRBV7-9 and TRBJ2-1): DTGVSQNPRHKITKRGQNVTFRCDPISEHNRLYWYRQTLGQGPEFLTYFQNEAQLEKSRLLSDRFSAERPKGSFSTLEIQRTEQGDSAMYLCASSSRQGAGNEQFFGPGTRLTVL.

V is TRBV30 and J is TRBJ2-1; 7 bases map to TRBD1. The CDR3 extends over 13 amino acids. Germline lookup yields CDR1 GTSNPN and CDR2 SVGIG (reference sequence). Germline trimming cut 1 base from V and 8 bases from J; bases unmatched to any gene: 5. The CDR3 DNA follows: TGTGCCTGGAGTGCTTACAGGGGACATGAGCAGTTCTTC. Translating it yields CAWSAYRGHEQFF.